This TCR beta chain was observed in a study of T cell responses to AZD1222 COVID-19 vaccine. About this clone: Its antigen is unidentified.

Using immunoSEQ multiplex PCR, the repertoire was profiled, and TCRdb retains in-frame clones only, with some absent. This table has about 39,000 clones, approximately 90% appearing once. The study, taken as a whole, reports: With two AZD1222 doses given, Spike-specific TCR breadth and depth both rose. Across spike, vaccine-associated CD4 TCRs were found, dominant at 160-218 and 743-854. Of the AZD1222 recipients, only 5 to 7 were seropositive at baseline.

This CDR3 comprises 16 residues. Germline V gene sequence: CDR1 MNHEY, CDR2 SMNVEV (reference sequence). Trimming removed 2 bases from V and 1 base from J; junction bases left unmatched: 2. V and J are TRBV27 and TRBJ2-2; 9 bases line up with TRBD2. The receptor was derived from an adult who received the AZD1222 COVID-19 vaccine. Sequences were derived from peripheral blood, sampled 28 days after the second AZD1222 dose. CDR3 loop: CASSLLAGKNTGELFF. CDR3 in DNA: TGTGCCAGCAGTTTACTAGCGGGGAAGAACACCGGGGAGCTGTTTTTT.